This T cell receptor (beta chain) emerged from a study of T cell responses to AZD1222 COVID-19 vaccine. Measured with immunoSEQ multiplex PCR; TCRdb has only the in-frame clones, and not every one. The table includes fewer than 200,000 clones, roughly 91% detected once. Analysis merged second doses at about 4 or about 12 weeks. A single count supports this clone. Its antigen is not identified. Study results and caveats: There were repertoire samples only from the period after the peak T cell response. Regions left unmutated in variants are reportedly the target of nearly half of spike-specific TCRs. Females made up more of the donors, who were largely white British, and clonal diversity may have come out too low.

Source: peripheral blood, taken 28 days after the second AZD1222 dose. This receptor was obtained from an adult who received the AZD1222 COVID-19 vaccine.

CDR3 region: CASSLSTSGILSYEQYF. The CDR3 DNA follows: TGTGCCAGCAGTTTATCAACTAGCGGGATCCTTTCCTACGAGCAGTACTTC. The chain has TRBV27 and TRBJ2-7; the match to TRBD2 covers 10 bases. Looked up from germline, CDR1 is MNHEY and CDR2 is SMNVEV (reference sequence). The CDR3 has 17 residues. With 0 bases clipped from V and 1 base from J, the junction kept 6 bases outside the gene matches.